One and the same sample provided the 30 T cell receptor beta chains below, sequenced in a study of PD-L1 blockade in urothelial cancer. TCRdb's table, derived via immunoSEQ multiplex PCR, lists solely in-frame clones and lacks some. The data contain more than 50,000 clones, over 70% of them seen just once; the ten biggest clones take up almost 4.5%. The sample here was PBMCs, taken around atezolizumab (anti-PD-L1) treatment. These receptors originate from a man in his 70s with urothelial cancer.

The CDR3 DNA reads as TGCAGTGCTAGAGATGGCAATGGCTACACCTTC. It is translated as CSARDGNGYTF. The chain has TRBV20-1 and TRBJ1-2; no clear D. The CDR3 consists of 11 residues. Germline V lookup: CDR1 DFQATT, CDR2 SNEGSKA (reference sequence). The ends were cut back, 0 bases at V and 6 bases at J, with 5 bases in the middle.

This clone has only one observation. The CDR3 DNA is TGTGCCAGTAGTCTCTCTAGCGGCGGGACCCTCCATACGCAGTATTTT. As protein: CASSLSSGGTLHTQYF. V usage is TRBV19 and J usage is TRBJ2-3; the match to TRBD2 covers 7 bases. The CDR3 totals 16 residues. After removal of 5 bases from V and 7 bases from J, the junction contained 15 bases not matched to a gene. Germline CDR1 reads LNHDA; CDR2 reads SQIVND (reference sequence).

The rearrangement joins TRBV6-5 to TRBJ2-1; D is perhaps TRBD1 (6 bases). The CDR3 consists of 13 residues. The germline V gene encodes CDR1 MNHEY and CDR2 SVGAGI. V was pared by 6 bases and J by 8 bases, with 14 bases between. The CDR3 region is CASRSTRGDEQFF. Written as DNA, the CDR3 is TGTGCCAGCAGGAGTACCAGGGGTGATGAGCAGTTCTTC.

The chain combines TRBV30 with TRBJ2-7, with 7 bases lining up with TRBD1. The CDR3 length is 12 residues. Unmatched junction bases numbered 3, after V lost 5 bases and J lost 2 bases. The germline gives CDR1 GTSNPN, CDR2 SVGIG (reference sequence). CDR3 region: CAWVGGPYEQYF. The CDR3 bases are TGTGCCTGGGTAGGGGGCCCCTACGAGCAGTACTTC. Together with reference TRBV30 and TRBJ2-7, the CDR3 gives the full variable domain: SQTIHQWPATLVQPVGSPLSLECTVEGTSNPNLYWYRQAAGRGLQLLFYSVGIGQISSEVPQNLSASRPQDRQFILSSKKLLLSDSGFYLCAWVGGPYEQYFGPGTRLTVT.

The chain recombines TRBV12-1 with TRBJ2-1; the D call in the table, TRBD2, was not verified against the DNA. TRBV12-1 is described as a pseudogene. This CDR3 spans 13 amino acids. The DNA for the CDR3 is TGTGCCAGTAGCGGGAGGAGTTACAATGAGCAGTTCTTC. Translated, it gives CASSGRSYNEQFF.

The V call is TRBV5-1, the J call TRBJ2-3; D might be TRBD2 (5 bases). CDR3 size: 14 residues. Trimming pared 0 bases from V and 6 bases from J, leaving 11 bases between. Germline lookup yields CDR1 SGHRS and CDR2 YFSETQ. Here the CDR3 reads CASSLAQRADTQYF. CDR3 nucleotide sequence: TGCGCCAGCAGCTTGGCGCAGAGGGCGGATACGCAGTATTTT.

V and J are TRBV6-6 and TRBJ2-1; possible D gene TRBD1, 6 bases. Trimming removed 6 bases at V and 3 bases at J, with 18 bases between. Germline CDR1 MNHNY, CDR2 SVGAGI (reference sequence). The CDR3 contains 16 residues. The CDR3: CASRTPWDTSYNEQFF. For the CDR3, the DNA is TGTGCCAGCAGGACCCCGTGGGACACCAGCTACAATGAGCAGTTCTTC.

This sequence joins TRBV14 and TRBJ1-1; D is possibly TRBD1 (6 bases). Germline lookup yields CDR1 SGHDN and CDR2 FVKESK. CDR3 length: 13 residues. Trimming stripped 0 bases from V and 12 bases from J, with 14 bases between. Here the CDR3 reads CASSQDWQGTPFF. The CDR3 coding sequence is TGTGCCAGCAGCCAAGATTGGCAGGGGACGCCTTTCTTT.

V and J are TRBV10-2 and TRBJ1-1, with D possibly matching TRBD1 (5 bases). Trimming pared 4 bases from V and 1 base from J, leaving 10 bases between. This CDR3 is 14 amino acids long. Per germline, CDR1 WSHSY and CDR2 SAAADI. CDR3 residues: CASSVLQENTEAFF. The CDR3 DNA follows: TGCGCCAGCAGTGTGCTACAGGAGAACACTGAAGCTTTCTTT.

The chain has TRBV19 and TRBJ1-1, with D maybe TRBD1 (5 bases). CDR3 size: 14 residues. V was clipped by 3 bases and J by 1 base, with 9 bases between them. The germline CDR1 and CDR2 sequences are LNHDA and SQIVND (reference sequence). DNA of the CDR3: TGTGCCAGTAGTATTGGGGCGGCGAACACTGAAGCTTTCTTT. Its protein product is CASSIGAANTEAFF.

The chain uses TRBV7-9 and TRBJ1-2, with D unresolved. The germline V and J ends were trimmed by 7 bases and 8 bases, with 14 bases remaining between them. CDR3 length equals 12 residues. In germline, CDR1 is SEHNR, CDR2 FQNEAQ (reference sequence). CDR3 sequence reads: CASTGPASGYTF. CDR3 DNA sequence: TGTGCCAGCACCGGCCCAGCGTCCGGCTACACCTTC.

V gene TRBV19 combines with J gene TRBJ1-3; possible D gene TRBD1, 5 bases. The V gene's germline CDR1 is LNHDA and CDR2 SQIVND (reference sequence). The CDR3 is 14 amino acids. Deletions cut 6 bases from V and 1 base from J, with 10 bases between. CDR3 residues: CASRKQGSGNTIYF. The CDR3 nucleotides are TGTGCCAGTAGGAAGCAGGGTTCTGGAAACACCATATATTTT.

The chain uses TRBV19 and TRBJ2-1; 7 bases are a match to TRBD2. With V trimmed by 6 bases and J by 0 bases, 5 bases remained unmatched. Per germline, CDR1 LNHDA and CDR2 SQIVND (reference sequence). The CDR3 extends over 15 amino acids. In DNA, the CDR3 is TGTGCCAGTAGCCCAGCGGGAAACTCCTACAATGAGCAGTTCTTC. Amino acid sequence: CASSPAGNSYNEQFF.

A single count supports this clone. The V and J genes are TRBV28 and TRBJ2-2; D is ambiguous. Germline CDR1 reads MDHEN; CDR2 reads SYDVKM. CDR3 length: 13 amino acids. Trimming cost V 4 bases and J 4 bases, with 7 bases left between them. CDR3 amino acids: CASSSTSTGELFF. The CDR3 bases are TGTGCCAGCAGTTCGACAAGCACCGGGGAGCTGTTTTTT.

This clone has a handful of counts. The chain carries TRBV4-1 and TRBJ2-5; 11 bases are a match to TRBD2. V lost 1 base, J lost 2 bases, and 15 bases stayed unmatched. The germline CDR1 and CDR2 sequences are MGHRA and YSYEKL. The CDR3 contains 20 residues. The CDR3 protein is CASSQGSVGPLAGGQETQYF. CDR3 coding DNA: TGCGCCAGCAGCCAAGGGTCAGTGGGACCTCTAGCGGGAGGACAAGAGACCCAGTACTTC.

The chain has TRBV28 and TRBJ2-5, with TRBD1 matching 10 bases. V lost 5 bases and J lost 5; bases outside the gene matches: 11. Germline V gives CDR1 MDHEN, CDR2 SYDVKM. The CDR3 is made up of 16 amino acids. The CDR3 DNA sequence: TGTGCCAGCAGTCCTATCGGACAGGGGGATTCGGAGACCCAGTACTTC. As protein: CASSPIGQGDSETQYF.

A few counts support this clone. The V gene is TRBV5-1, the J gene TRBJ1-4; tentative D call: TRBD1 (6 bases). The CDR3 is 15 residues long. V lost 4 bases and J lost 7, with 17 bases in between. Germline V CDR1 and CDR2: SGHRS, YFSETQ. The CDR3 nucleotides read TGCGCCAGCAGCCCCGGGGCGGGGGGCGGTGAAAAACTGTTTTTT. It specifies CASSPGAGGGEKLFF.

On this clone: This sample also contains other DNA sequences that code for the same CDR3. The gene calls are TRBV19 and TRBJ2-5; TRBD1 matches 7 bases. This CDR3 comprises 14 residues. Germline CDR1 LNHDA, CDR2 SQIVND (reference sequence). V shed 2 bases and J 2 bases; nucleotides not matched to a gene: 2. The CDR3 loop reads CASSISGQQETQYF. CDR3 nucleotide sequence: TGTGCCAGTAGTATATCGGGACAGCAAGAGACCCAGTACTTC.

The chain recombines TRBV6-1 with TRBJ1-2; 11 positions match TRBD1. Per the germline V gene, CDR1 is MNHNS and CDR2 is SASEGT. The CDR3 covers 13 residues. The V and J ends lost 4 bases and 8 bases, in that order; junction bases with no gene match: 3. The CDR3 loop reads CASSAGQGVGYTF. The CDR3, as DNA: TGTGCCAGCAGTGCGGGACAGGGGGTAGGCTACACCTTC.

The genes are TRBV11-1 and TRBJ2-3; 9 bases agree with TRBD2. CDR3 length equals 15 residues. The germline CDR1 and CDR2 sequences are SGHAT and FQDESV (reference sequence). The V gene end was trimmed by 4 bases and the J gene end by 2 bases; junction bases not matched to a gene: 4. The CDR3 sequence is CASSSSGGPTDTQYF. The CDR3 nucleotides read TGTGCCAGCAGCTCGAGCGGGGGGCCCACAGATACGCAGTATTTT. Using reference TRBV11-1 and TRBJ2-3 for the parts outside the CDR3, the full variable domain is EAEVAQSPRYKITEKSQAVAFWCDPISGHATLYWYRQILGQGPELLVQFQDESVVDDSQLPKDRFSAERLKGVDSTLKIQPAELGDSAMYLCASSSSGGPTDTQYFGPGTRLTVL.

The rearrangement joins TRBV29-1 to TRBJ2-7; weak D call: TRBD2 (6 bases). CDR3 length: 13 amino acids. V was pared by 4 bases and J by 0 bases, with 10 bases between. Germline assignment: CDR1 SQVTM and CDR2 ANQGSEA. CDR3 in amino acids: CSVVGGNSYEQYF. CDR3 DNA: TGCAGCGTTGTGGGCGGGAACTCCTACGAGCAGTACTTC.

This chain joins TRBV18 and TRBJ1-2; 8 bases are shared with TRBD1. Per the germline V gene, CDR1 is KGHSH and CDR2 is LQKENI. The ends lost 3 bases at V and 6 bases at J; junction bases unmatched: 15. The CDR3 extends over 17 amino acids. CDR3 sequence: CASSPIDRGGGEDGYTF. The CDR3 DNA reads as TGTGCCAGCTCACCGATAGACAGGGGCGGCGGAGAGGATGGCTACACCTTC.

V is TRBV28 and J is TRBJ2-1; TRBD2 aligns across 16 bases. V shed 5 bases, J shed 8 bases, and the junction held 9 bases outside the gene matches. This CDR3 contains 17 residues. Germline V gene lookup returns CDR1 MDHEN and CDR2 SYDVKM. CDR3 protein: CASSPQGTSGRGYEQFF. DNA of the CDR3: TGTGCCAGCAGTCCCCAAGGGACTAGCGGGAGGGGGTATGAGCAGTTCTTC.

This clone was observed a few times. The CDR3: CASSPKPGLAGARTEQFF. Here the CDR3 DNA reads TGTGCCAGCAGCCCGAAACCGGGACTAGCGGGAGCGAGGACTGAGCAGTTCTTC. This chain uses TRBV9 with TRBJ2-1; 14 bases agree with TRBD2. CDR3 length equals 18 residues. Germline CDR1 and CDR2: SGDLS and YYNGEE. J gave up 9 bases and V 4 bases, and 15 bases lay outside the gene matches.

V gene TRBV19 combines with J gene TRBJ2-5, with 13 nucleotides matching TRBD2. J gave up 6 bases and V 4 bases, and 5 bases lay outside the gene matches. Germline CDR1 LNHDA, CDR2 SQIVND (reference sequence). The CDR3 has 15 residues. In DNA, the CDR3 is TGTGCCAGTAGTACCGGACTAGCGGGAGACCAGACCCAGTACTTC. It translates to CASSTGLAGDQTQYF.

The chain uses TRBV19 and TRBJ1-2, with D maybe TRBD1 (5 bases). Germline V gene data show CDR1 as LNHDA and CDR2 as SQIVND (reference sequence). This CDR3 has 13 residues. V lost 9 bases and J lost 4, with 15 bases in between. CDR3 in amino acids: CASRAGSTYGYTF. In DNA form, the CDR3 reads TGTGCCAGCCGAGCAGGGTCTACCTATGGCTACACCTTC.

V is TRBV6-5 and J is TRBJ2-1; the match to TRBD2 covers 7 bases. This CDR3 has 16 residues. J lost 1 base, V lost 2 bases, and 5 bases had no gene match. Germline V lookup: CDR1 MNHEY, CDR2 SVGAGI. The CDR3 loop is CASSYRGRGSYNEQFF. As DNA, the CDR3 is TGTGCCAGCAGTTACCGCGGGAGAGGATCCTACAATGAGCAGTTCTTC.

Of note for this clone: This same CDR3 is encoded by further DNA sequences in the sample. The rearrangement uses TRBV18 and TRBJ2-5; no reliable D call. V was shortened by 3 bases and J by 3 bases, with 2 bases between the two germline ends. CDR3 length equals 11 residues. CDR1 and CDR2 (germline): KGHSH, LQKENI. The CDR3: CASSPEETQYF. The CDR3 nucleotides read TGTGCCAGCTCACCCGAAGAGACCCAGTACTTC.

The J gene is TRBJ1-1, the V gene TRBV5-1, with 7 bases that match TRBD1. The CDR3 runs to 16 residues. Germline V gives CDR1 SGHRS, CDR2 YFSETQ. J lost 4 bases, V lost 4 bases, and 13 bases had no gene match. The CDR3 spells CASSLKQGREGTEAFF. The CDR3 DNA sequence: TGCGCCAGCAGCCTAAAACAGGGGAGAGAAGGCACTGAAGCTTTCTTT.

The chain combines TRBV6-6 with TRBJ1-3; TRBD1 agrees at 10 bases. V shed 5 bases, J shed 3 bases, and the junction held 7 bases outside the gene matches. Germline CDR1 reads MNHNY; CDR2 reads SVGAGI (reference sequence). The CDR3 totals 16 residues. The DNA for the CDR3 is TGTGCCAGCAGTCACCCCGGGACAGGGGATGGAAACACCATATATTTT. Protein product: CASSHPGTGDGNTIYF.